A single sample gave rise to the 29 T cell receptor beta chains below, sequenced in a study of blood T cell repertoires in COVID-19. Produced via immunoSEQ multiplex PCR; TCRdb's table is partial and in-frame only. The sample has about 36,000 clones, 70% to 90% seen once. The sample comprised peripheral blood. The source is a human donor in a cohort sampled during active COVID-19.

The gene calls are TRBV6-5 and TRBJ2-1, with a possible D match to TRBD1 (6 bases). The ends were cut back, 6 bases at V and 3 bases at J, with 12 bases in the middle. Germline values: CDR1 MNHEY, CDR2 SVGAGI. The CDR3 runs to 14 residues. Written as DNA, the CDR3 is TGTGCCAGCAGACCAGGGGACGGCTACAATGAGCAGTTCTTC. Amino acids: CASRPGDGYNEQFF.

This chain links TRBV18 with TRBJ1-2, with D maybe TRBD1 (6 bases). Germline V gene sequence: CDR1 KGHSH, CDR2 LQKENI. Trimming took 5 bases from V and 6 from J, leaving 13 bases between them. CDR3 length: 13 residues. The CDR3 region has the DNA TGTGCCAGCTCAGATACAGGGAGAGATGGCTACACCTTC. It yields the protein CASSDTGRDGYTF.

The chain carries TRBV5-4 and TRBJ2-1; 9 nucleotides align to TRBD2. This CDR3 region has 19 residues. CDR1 and CDR2 (germline): SGHNT, YYREEE (reference sequence). V was clipped by 4 bases and J by 6 bases; unmatched bases: 20. The chain's CDR3 is CASSGRSGGSRSTGNEQFF. CDR3 nucleotides: TGTGCCAGCAGCGGACGTAGCGGGGGATCTCGTTCGACTGGCAATGAGCAGTTCTTC.

V and J are TRBV10-1 and TRBJ2-1; 7 positions agree with TRBD2. The CDR3 is 16 residues long. From germline, CDR1 is WNHNN and CDR2 SYGVQD (reference sequence). Losses at the gene ends were 2 bases for V and 2 bases for J; bases not matched to a gene: 6. The CDR3 region has the DNA TGCGCCAGCAGTGAGCTACTAGCGAGCGCCTACAATGAGCAGTTCTTC. This encodes CASSELLASAYNEQFF.

The chain is built from TRBV9 and TRBJ1-2; D remains ambiguous. The length of the CDR3 is 13 residues. Deletions cut 5 bases from V and 3 bases from J, with 11 bases between. Germline V gives CDR1 SGDLS, CDR2 YYNGEE. CDR3 sequence: CASSEPPDYGYTF. CDR3 sequence (DNA): TGTGCCAGCAGTGAGCCTCCCGACTATGGCTACACCTTC.

The gene calls are TRBV5-1 and TRBJ2-7, with D maybe TRBD2 (6 bases). Looked up from germline, CDR1 is SGHRS and CDR2 is YFSETQ. This CDR3 comprises 14 residues. V was cut by 4 bases and J by 2 bases, with 13 bases left in between. The CDR3 protein is CASSQSGLTYEQYF. In nucleotides, the CDR3 is TGCGCCAGCAGCCAAAGCGGGCTTACCTACGAGCAGTACTTC.

The chain is built from TRBV11-2 and TRBJ2-1, with TRBD1 identical over 9 bases. The CDR3 is made up of 15 amino acids. CDR1 and CDR2 from the germline V gene are SGHAT and FQNNGV. After removal of 4 bases from V and 6 bases from J, the junction contained 7 bases not matched to a gene. The DNA for the CDR3 is TGTGCCAGCAGCTCGGCGGGACAGGGTAGCAATGAGCAGTTCTTC. Residues: CASSSAGQGSNEQFF.

This clone occurred a few times. This chain joins TRBV11-2 and TRBJ1-2; no clear D. Germline V gene lookup returns CDR1 SGHAT and CDR2 FQNNGV. Trimming shortened V by 1 base and J by 6 bases, and 15 bases separated the two germline ends. The CDR3 loop spans 15 amino acids. The CDR3 protein is CASSLVSGWLHGYTF. The CDR3 nucleotides read TGTGCCAGCAGCTTAGTGTCGGGTTGGTTGCATGGCTACACCTTC. The whole variable domain, filled in from reference TRBV11-2 and TRBJ1-2, reads EAGVAQSPRYKIIEKRQSVAFWCNPISGHATLYWYQQILGQGPKLLIQFQNNGVVDDSQLPKDRFSAERLKGVDSTLKIQPAKLEDSAVYLCASSLVSGWLHGYTFGSGTRLTVV.

The V call is TRBV28, the J call TRBJ1-2, with unresolved D. CDR3 size: 13 residues. Per germline, CDR1 MDHEN and CDR2 SYDVKM. V lost 1 base to trimming and J lost 5 bases, with 8 bases between them. CDR3 bases: TGTGCCAGCAGTTTATCCCCCGGGTATGGCTACACCTTC. It codes for CASSLSPGYGYTF.

The CDR3 DNA sequence: TGTGCCAGCTCACCCTGGACTAGCGGGGGGTCTGGGGCCAACGTCCTGACTTTC. Amino acid sequence: CASSPWTSGGSGANVLTF. The chain uses TRBV18 and TRBJ2-6; 14 positions match TRBD2. CDR3 size: 18 residues. V lost 3 bases, J lost 1 base, and 2 bases stayed unmatched. Germline loops: CDR1 KGHSH, CDR2 LQKENI.

This chain links TRBV28 with TRBJ2-5; 10 bases match TRBD2. CDR3 length equals 15 residues. In germline, CDR1 is MDHEN, CDR2 SYDVKM. The ends lost 6 bases at V and 2 bases at J; junction bases unmatched: 6. The CDR3 DNA sequence: TGTGCCAGCAGCACACTAGCGGGGCGACAAGAGACCCAGTACTTC. This codes for CASSTLAGRQETQYF.

A single count supports this clone. V usage is TRBV7-2 and J usage is TRBJ2-1; tentatively, D is TRBD1 (6 bases). Germline V lookup: CDR1 SGHTA, CDR2 FQGNSA. V lost 2 bases to trimming and J lost 2 bases, with 10 bases between them. CDR3 length: 15 amino acids. The CDR3 sequence: CASSLMTGPYNEQFF. The CDR3 DNA follows: TGTGCCAGCAGCTTAATGACAGGTCCCTACAATGAGCAGTTCTTC.

V gene TRBV18 combines with J gene TRBJ2-1; possible D gene TRBD2, 7 bases. With 5 bases removed from V and 3 bases from J, the gap between germline ends came to 17 bases. Germline loops: CDR1 KGHSH, CDR2 LQKENI. This CDR3 is built from 16 residues. CDR3 residues: CASSISRGDYYNEQFF. The DNA of the CDR3 is TGTGCCAGCTCAATTAGTAGGGGGGACTACTACAATGAGCAGTTCTTC. Combining the CDR3 with reference TRBV18 and TRBJ2-1 gives the whole variable domain NAGVMQNPRHLVRRRGQEARLRCSPMKGHSHVYWYRQLPEEGLKFMVYLQKENIIDESGMPKERFSAEFPKEGPSILRIQQVVRGDSAAYFCASSISRGDYYNEQFFGPGTRLTVL.

This rearrangement joins TRBV3-1 (or the pseudogene TRBV3-2) to TRBJ2-1, with 9 positions matching TRBD2. This CDR3 has 17 residues. The V gene end was trimmed by 7 bases and the J gene end by 6 bases; junction bases not matched to a gene: 16. Per germline, CDR1 LGHDT and CDR2 YNNKEL (reference sequence). CDR3 in amino acids: CASTPGGAGGRSNEQFF. CDR3 DNA sequence: TGTGCCAGCACCCCGGGGGGAGCGGGGGGCCGCTCCAATGAGCAGTTCTTC.

J is TRBJ2-7 and V is TRBV5-4, with D maybe TRBD1 (5 bases). The CDR3 covers 15 residues. The V end was cut by 0 bases, the J end by 1 base, with 11 bases between. Germline CDR1 SGHNT, CDR2 YYREEE (reference sequence). DNA of the CDR3: TGTGCCAGCAGCTTGGAGGCAGGGCGGTCCTACGAGCAGTACTTC. Translated, it gives CASSLEAGRSYEQYF.

The count of this clone is one. The rearrangement uses TRBV24-1 and TRBJ2-3; 11 nucleotides agree with TRBD1. With 2 bases clipped from V and 4 bases from J, the junction kept 10 bases outside the gene matches. This CDR3 has 18 amino acids. Germline V CDR1 and CDR2: KGHDR, SFDVKD. The CDR3 spells CATSDWGIRDRGADTQYF. For the CDR3, the DNA is TGTGCCACCAGTGATTGGGGGATCCGGGACAGGGGGGCAGATACGCAGTATTTT.

The CDR3 loop reads CASSEGVGGPQHF. The CDR3 nucleotides are TGCGCCAGCAGTGAGGGGGTCGGGGGGCCCCAGCATTTT. The chain links TRBV10-1 to TRBJ1-5; tentatively, D is TRBD1 (5 bases). CDR1 and CDR2 (germline): WNHNN, SYGVQD (reference sequence). The CDR3 is 13 residues long. V lost 2 bases, J lost 9 bases, and 11 bases lay in between.

The chain employs TRBV2 and TRBJ1-6; maybe TRBD1 (5 bases). Trimming pared 4 bases from V and 6 bases from J, leaving 13 bases between. CDR3 size: 15 residues. Germline V lookup: CDR1 SNHLY, CDR2 FYNNEI. Written as DNA, the CDR3 is TGTGCCAGCAGTGCTAGCGGGGGAAGTAATTCACCCCTCCACTTT. Its translation: CASSASGGSNSPLHF.

J is TRBJ2-1 and V is TRBV4-1, with a tentative D call TRBD1 (5 bases). This CDR3 has 21 amino acids. Between the trimmed V and J ends, which lost 4 bases and 0 bases, there was a span of 28 bases. Germline V gene lookup returns CDR1 MGHRA and CDR2 YSYEKL. The CDR3 coding sequence is TGCGCCAGCAGCCTACCCCGACAGCGCCCAAGAGATGGAAGCTCCTACAATGAGCAGTTCTTC. Residues: CASSLPRQRPRDGSSYNEQFF.

The chain joins TRBV5-1 to TRBJ2-6; 7 bases are shared with TRBD1. Trimming removed 4 bases from V and 0 bases from J; junction bases left unmatched: 4. Looked up from germline, CDR1 is SGHRS and CDR2 is YFSETQ. The CDR3 spans 16 residues. The CDR3 loop reads CASSIGQVSGANVLTF. The DNA of the CDR3 is TGCGCCAGCAGCATCGGACAGGTCTCTGGGGCCAACGTCCTGACTTTC.

The rearrangement joins TRBV10-3 to TRBJ2-1; 15 bases align to TRBD2. V was clipped by 10 bases and J by 5 bases; unmatched bases: 6. Looked up from germline, CDR1 is ENHRY and CDR2 is SYGVKD. This CDR3 has 15 amino acids. The CDR3 here is CATGTSGGHDNEQFF. In nucleotides, the CDR3 is TGTGCCACAGGGACTAGCGGGGGGCACGACAATGAGCAGTTCTTC.

The chain combines TRBV28 with TRBJ2-1; 10 bases are shared with TRBD2. This CDR3 spans 15 amino acids. V lost 8 bases, J lost 4 bases, and 8 bases stayed unmatched. In germline, CDR1 is MDHEN, CDR2 SYDVKM. In DNA, the CDR3 is TGTGCCAGCGTCACCCGAGCGGGGGGGTACAATGAGCAGTTCTTC. Amino acids: CASVTRAGGYNEQFF.

The chain is built from TRBV4-1 and TRBJ2-3; no clear D gene. V was trimmed by 1 base and J by 2 bases, leaving 7 bases between them. The CDR3 contains 14 residues. Looked up from germline, CDR1 is MGHRA and CDR2 is YSYEKL. CDR3 sequence: CASSQGLITDTQYF. For the CDR3, the DNA is TGCGCCAGCAGCCAAGGTCTAATCACAGATACGCAGTATTTT.

Regarding this clone: An end of the junction differs from the germline gene, which may be a read error. V gene TRBV28 combines with J gene TRBJ1-5, with D tentatively TRBD1 (6 bases). The CDR3 runs to 15 residues. Germline CDR1 is MDHEN and CDR2 is SYDVKM. The CDR3 spells CASSLWDNSNQPQHF. The CDR3 DNA follows: TGTGCCAGCAGCTTATGGGACAATAGCAATCAGCCCCAGCATTTT.

The chain is built from TRBV10-1 and TRBJ2-3, with TRBD2 matching over 7 bases. Germline CDR1 and CDR2: WNHNN and SYGVQD (reference sequence). This CDR3 region has 16 residues. The J segment lost 2 bases and the V segment lost 2 bases, leaving 7 bases of the junction unmatched. CDR3 DNA: TGCGCCAGCAGTGAGAGCGAGCGGGGATTCACAGATACGCAGTATTTT. Its protein is CASSESERGFTDTQYF.

The CDR3, as DNA: TGTGCCAGCAAGCGGGATCCAACAAAAGAGACCCAGTACTTC. Translation gives CASKRDPTKETQYF. The chain links TRBV7-2 to TRBJ2-5; TRBD2 agrees at 7 bases. The CDR3 consists of 14 residues. The germline V gene has CDR1 SGHTA and CDR2 FQGNSA. The J segment lost 3 bases and the V segment lost 7 bases, leaving 8 bases of the junction unmatched.

V gene TRBV27 combines with J gene TRBJ2-7, with a possible D match to TRBD2 (5 bases). Germline V lookup: CDR1 MNHEY, CDR2 SMNVEV (reference sequence). Deletions cut 4 bases from V and 0 bases from J, with 16 bases between. The CDR3 totals 16 residues. The CDR3 coding sequence is TGTGCCAGCAGTTCGGTGGAGGCCCCGAGCTCCTACGAGCAGTACTTC. This codes for CASSSVEAPSSYEQYF.

The CDR3 sequence is CASSAGQGGRPQHF. The CDR3 DNA reads TGTGCCAGCAGCGCCGGACAGGGGGGAAGGCCCCAGCATTTT. The chain is built from TRBV11-2 and TRBJ1-5; TRBD1 matches at 10 bases. This CDR3 is built from 14 residues. Trimming removed 5 bases from V and 9 bases from J; junction bases left unmatched: 7. Germline V gene sequence: CDR1 SGHAT, CDR2 FQNNGV.

The J gene is TRBJ1-3, the V gene TRBV19, with a tentative D call TRBD1 (5 bases). The CDR3 spans 15 residues. V was pared by 6 bases and J by 0 bases, with 12 bases between. The germline CDR1 and CDR2 sequences are LNHDA and SQIVND (reference sequence). CDR3 protein: CASRTVPFSGNTIYF. The DNA for the CDR3 is TGTGCCAGTAGGACAGTCCCCTTCTCTGGAAACACCATATATTTT. Full variable domain (outside the CDR3, taken from reference TRBV19 and TRBJ1-3): DGGITQSPKYLFRKEGQNVTLSCEQNLNHDAMYWYRQDPGQGLRLIYYSQIVNDFQKGDIAEGYSVSREKKESFPLTVTSAQKNPTAFYLCASRTVPFSGNTIYFGEGSWLTVV.